A selection of T cell receptor beta chains follows, all from one sample in a study of cytomegalovirus exposure and HLA in healthy donors. Using immunoSEQ multiplex PCR, the repertoire was profiled, and TCRdb retains in-frame clones only, with some absent. The top ten hold approximately 5.6% of the sample, which has approximately 130,000 clones, about 81% seen once. Sequenced: PBMCs. These receptors were collected from a woman aged 35 to 49 in good health and CMV-seropositive. The conserved cysteine and the conserved F or W are not part of the CDR3 here.

V	CDR3
TRBV6-6	ASSYKGLAYEQY
TRBV27	ASTRTGTNTEAF
TRBV19	ASSIYLAEGGSKNIQY
TRBV9	ASSVGGASSGNTIY
TRBV7-6	ASSLVGTGDTGELF
TRBV6-1	ASPGQGGQPQH
TRBV19	ASSGAGTAQETQY
TRBV6-5	ASRDRGSNQPQH
TRBV7-2	ASSPGQGATNYGYT
TRBV5-1	ASSLSPEETQY
TRBV27	ASSLSGLSNQPQH
TRBV29-1	SVLGTGGGGPTDTQY
TRBV7-3	ASSLGGYLTDTQY